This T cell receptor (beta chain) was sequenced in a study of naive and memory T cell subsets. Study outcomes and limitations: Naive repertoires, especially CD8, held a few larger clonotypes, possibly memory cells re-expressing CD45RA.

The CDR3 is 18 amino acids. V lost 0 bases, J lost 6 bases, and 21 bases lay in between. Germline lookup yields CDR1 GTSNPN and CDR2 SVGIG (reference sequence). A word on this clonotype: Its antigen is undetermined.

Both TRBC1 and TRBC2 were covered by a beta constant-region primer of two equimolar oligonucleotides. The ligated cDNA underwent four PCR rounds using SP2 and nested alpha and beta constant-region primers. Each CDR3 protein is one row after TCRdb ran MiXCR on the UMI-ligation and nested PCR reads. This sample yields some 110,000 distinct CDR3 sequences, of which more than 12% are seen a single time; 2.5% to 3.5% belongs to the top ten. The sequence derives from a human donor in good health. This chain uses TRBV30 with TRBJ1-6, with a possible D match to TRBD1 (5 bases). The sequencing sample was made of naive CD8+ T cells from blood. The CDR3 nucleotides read TGTGCCTGGAGTGTACGAGGGGCCTCAGCTTTATTTAATTCACCCCTCCACTTT. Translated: CAWSVRGASALFNSPLHF.